Below are 26 T cell receptor beta chains sequenced from a single sample in a study of T cell responses to AZD1222 COVID-19 vaccine (dated by TCRdb to about 2021). Receptors were amplified or captured by the immunoSEQ multiplex PCR assay. Drawn from immuneACCESS, this table holds only the in-frame rearrangements with V and J called that TCRdb kept. Clones are partly lost; checked studies trace under half to an unresolved V gene and leave the rest unexplained. Recorded for this sample are roughly 150,000 clones; around 90% of them occurred a single time. The ten largest clones represent about 1.6% of the sample. Taken with the paper, the label for time point translates to: baseline before first vaccination. This sample comprised peripheral blood, obtained on day 0 of AZD1222 vaccination. These receptors originate from an adult in good health.

This clone came up a few times. This chain connects TRBV16 to TRBJ2-2; unclear D gene. The CDR3 runs 15 residues. Looked up from germline, CDR1 is KGHSY and CDR2 is FQNENV. V dropped 4 bases and J dropped 5 bases, with 14 bases sitting between them. The CDR3 here is CASSLSAHKTGELFF. Here the CDR3 DNA reads TGTGCCAGCAGCCTATCTGCACACAAAACCGGGGAGCTGTTTTTT.

The chain joins TRBV19 to TRBJ2-1, with D possibly being TRBD2 (5 bases). This CDR3 contains 11 residues. The V gene lost 10 bases and the J gene lost 9 bases, with 13 bases spanning the gap. Germline V gene data show CDR1 as LNHDA and CDR2 as SQIVND (reference sequence). Here the CDR3 reads CATQRRGEQFF. CDR3 nucleotides: TGTGCCACTCAGAGACGGGGTGAGCAGTTCTTC.

This chain links TRBV5-1 with TRBJ2-2, with 11 bases that match TRBD1. The V gene end was trimmed by 3 bases and the J gene end by 6 bases; junction bases not matched to a gene: 4. The CDR3 has 15 amino acids. Germline V CDR1 and CDR2: SGHRS, YFSETQ. The chain's CDR3 is CASSSRGQGAGELFF. The DNA for the CDR3 is TGCGCCAGCAGCTCCAGGGGACAGGGGGCCGGGGAGCTGTTTTTT.

The V call is TRBV14, the J call TRBJ1-1; D remains ambiguous. V lost 4 bases, J lost 7 bases, and 13 bases lay in between. CDR3 length equals 13 residues. CDR1 is SGHDN, CDR2 FVKESK, per germline. The CDR3 DNA follows: TGTGCCAGCAGCCCCGCCATGAGCCATGAAGCTTTCTTT. This gives the protein CASSPAMSHEAFF.

This chain uses TRBV6-5 with TRBJ1-2, with 7 nucleotides matching TRBD1. This CDR3 has 15 residues. J was trimmed by 5 bases and V by 5 bases; bases with no gene match: 11. Per germline, CDR1 MNHEY and CDR2 SVGAGI. The CDR3 loop reads CASSPIGTVPYGYTF. The CDR3 DNA reads TGTGCCAGCAGTCCAATCGGGACAGTTCCATATGGCTACACCTTC.

CDR3 residues: CASSWGTLPYEQYF. As DNA, the CDR3 is TGTGCCAGCAGCTGGGGGACATTACCCTACGAGCAGTACTTC. This chain uses TRBV5-6 with TRBJ2-7; D is perhaps TRBD1 (6 bases). Germline V lookup: CDR1 SGHDT, CDR2 YYEEEE. Trimming stripped 3 bases from V and 2 bases from J, with 12 bases between. This CDR3 spans 14 amino acids.

The chain joins TRBV18 to TRBJ1-2; no clear D gene. V was trimmed by 0 bases and J by 4 bases, leaving 15 bases between them. From germline, CDR1 is KGHSH and CDR2 LQKENI. The CDR3 has 16 amino acids. The CDR3 nucleotides read TGTGCCAGCTCACCACCGCCCTCAAGAAGCCTCTATGGCTACACCTTC. It translates to CASSPPPSRSLYGYTF.

Comments on this clone: In the same sample, other DNA sequences code for this CDR3. The rearrangement joins TRBV5-1 to TRBJ1-1; tentative D call: TRBD1 (6 bases). This CDR3 has 13 amino acids. V was cut by 2 bases and J by 6 bases, with 11 bases left in between. In germline, CDR1 is SGHRS, CDR2 YFSETQ. CDR3 nucleotides: TGCGCCAGCAGCTTTGTACAGGGCGCTGAAGCTTTCTTT. Protein sequence: CASSFVQGAEAFF.

The chain joins TRBV11-1 to TRBJ1-1; D perhaps matches TRBD1 (5 bases). CDR1 is SGHAT, CDR2 FQDESV, per germline (reference sequence). V lost 5 bases, J lost 4 bases, and 14 bases lay in between. CDR3 length: 14 amino acids. CDR3 in amino acids: CASSVRVFGTEAFF. CDR3 DNA: TGTGCCAGCAGCGTCAGGGTGTTTGGCACTGAAGCTTTCTTT.

This chain connects TRBV19 to TRBJ1-1; perhaps TRBD1 as D (5 bases). The length of the CDR3 is 16 residues. V was clipped by 7 bases and J by 0 bases, with 18 bases between them. Germline assignment: CDR1 LNHDA and CDR2 SQIVND (reference sequence). CDR3 bases: TGTGCCAGTACCCAAAAGAGAAGGGGCCTGAACACTGAAGCTTTCTTT. Amino acids: CASTQKRRGLNTEAFF. Variable domain in full (rest from reference TRBV19 and TRBJ1-1): DGGITQSPKYLFRKEGQNVTLSCEQNLNHDAMYWYRQDPGQGLRLIYYSQIVNDFQKGDIAEGYSVSREKKESFPLTVTSAQKNPTAFYLCASTQKRRGLNTEAFFGQGTRLTVV.

The V call is TRBV6-1, the J call TRBJ2-7, with 8 nucleotides matching TRBD1. CDR3 length: 15 amino acids. Germline lookup yields CDR1 MNHNS and CDR2 SASEGT. J was trimmed by 3 bases and V by 3 bases; bases with no gene match: 7. For the CDR3, the DNA is TGTGCCAGCAGTGAGAGGACAGGGAGCAACTACGAGCAGTACTTC. Translation: CASSERTGSNYEQYF.

The J gene is TRBJ2-4, the V gene TRBV5-1, with TRBD2 matching over 11 bases. V shed 4 bases, J shed 0 bases, and the junction held 6 bases outside the gene matches. The V gene's germline CDR1 is SGHRS and CDR2 YFSETQ. The CDR3 sequence is 17 residues long. The CDR3 spells CASSPALAGVAKNIQYF. DNA for the CDR3: TGCGCCAGCAGCCCGGCACTAGCGGGGGTAGCCAAAAACATTCAGTACTTC. The variable domain in full, with the rest retrieved from reference TRBV5-1 and TRBJ2-4, is KAGVTQTPRYLIKTRGQQVTLSCSPISGHRSVSWYQQTPGQGLQFLFEYFSETQRNKGNFPGRFSGRQFSNSRSEMNVSTLELGDSALYLCASSPALAGVAKNIQYFGAGTRLSVL.

This rearrangement joins TRBV2 to TRBJ2-1; 14 bases map to TRBD2. Germline V gives CDR1 SNHLY, CDR2 FYNNEI. J lost 12 bases, V lost 9 bases, and 7 bases had no gene match. The CDR3 consists of 13 residues. CDR3 sequence (DNA): TGTGCCAGGGGGACTAGCGGGGGAGGAAGGCAGTTCTTC. Its translation: CARGTSGGGRQFF.

The chain combines TRBV19 with TRBJ1-3, with D hard to call. V shed 3 bases and J shed 3 bases, with 21 bases lying between them. This CDR3 contains 18 residues. CDR1 is LNHDA and CDR2 is SQIVND in the germline V gene (reference sequence). The DNA for the CDR3 is TGTGCCAGTAGTATTCTGCCCGGAACAAGGGCGGGTGGAAACACCATATATTTT. This codes for CASSILPGTRAGGNTIYF.

This clone came up a few times. This chain joins TRBV5-1 and TRBJ1-1, with D perhaps matching TRBD1 (6 bases). V was trimmed by 2 bases and J by 4 bases, leaving 9 bases between them. The CDR3 spans 13 residues. In germline, CDR1 is SGHRS, CDR2 YFSETQ. CDR3 in amino acids: CASSLQGGTEAFF. CDR3 in DNA: TGCGCCAGCAGCTTACAGGGAGGCACTGAAGCTTTCTTT.

The chain carries TRBV28 and TRBJ1-5; 7 bases align to TRBD1. Germline V lookup: CDR1 MDHEN, CDR2 SYDVKM. V shed 11 bases and J 4 bases; nucleotides not matched to a gene: 8. CDR3 length: 13 residues. CDR3 sequence: CAAVGGWNQPQHF. In nucleotides, the CDR3 is TGTGCCGCCGTAGGGGGCTGGAATCAGCCCCAGCATTTT.

This clone showed up just once. The V gene is TRBV19, the J gene TRBJ2-2; either TRBD1 or TRBD2 may fit D (5 bases each). From germline, CDR1 is LNHDA and CDR2 SQIVND (reference sequence). Trimming removed 7 bases at V and 0 bases at J, with 15 bases between. The CDR3 covers 16 residues. The CDR3 region is CASKLQGAANTGELFF. The CDR3 nucleotides are TGTGCCAGTAAGCTTCAGGGAGCCGCGAACACCGGGGAGCTGTTTTTT.

This chain connects TRBV4-2 to TRBJ2-1; 10 bases align to TRBD1. This CDR3 has 17 residues. Unmatched junction bases numbered 5, after V lost 2 bases and J lost 1 base. CDR1 is LGHNA, CDR2 YNFKEQ, per germline. CDR3 sequence: CASSQLWTGGSYNEQFF. The CDR3 coding sequence is TGTGCCAGCAGCCAACTTTGGACAGGGGGGTCCTACAATGAGCAGTTCTTC.

This chain joins TRBV3-1 (or the pseudogene TRBV3-2) and TRBJ2-2; D unresolved. Germline loops: CDR1 LGHDT, CDR2 YNNKEL (reference sequence). Trimming left V 1 base short and J 2 bases short, with 5 bases between. There are 14 residues in the CDR3. The CDR3 nucleotides are TGTGCCAGCAGCCAAGCCCTTAACACCGGGGAGCTGTTTTTT. This translates into CASSQALNTGELFF.

V and J are TRBV19 and TRBJ1-5; D call uncertain. Trimming left V 9 bases short and J 5 bases short, with 17 bases between. Germline V gene data show CDR1 as LNHDA and CDR2 as SQIVND (reference sequence). This CDR3 region has 14 residues. The CDR3 sequence is CASTNRNLYQPQHF. The CDR3 DNA reads TGTGCCAGCACCAACAGAAATTTATATCAGCCCCAGCATTTT.

V gene TRBV6-1 combines with J gene TRBJ1-1; D is undetermined. This CDR3 spans 13 amino acids. The germline V gene has CDR1 MNHNS and CDR2 SASEGT. The V and J ends lost 3 bases and 5 bases respectively, with 10 bases between them. The chain's CDR3 is CASSELGRTEAFF. The DNA of the CDR3 is TGTGCCAGCAGTGAGTTGGGCAGAACTGAAGCTTTCTTT.

CDR3 DNA sequence: TGTGCCAGCAGCGTAGGCGGGACAGGGACTCGAGCTTTCTTT. Its translation: CASSVGGTGTRAFF. The chain couples TRBV9 to TRBJ1-1; 9 bases match TRBD1. This CDR3 contains 14 residues. Per germline, CDR1 SGDLS and CDR2 YYNGEE. With 0 bases clipped from V and 10 bases from J, the junction kept 7 bases outside the gene matches.

The chain links TRBV7-9 to TRBJ2-7, with D unclear. CDR3 length: 17 residues. Trimming pared 6 bases from V and 0 bases from J, leaving 21 bases between. From germline, CDR1 is SEHNR and CDR2 FQNEAQ (reference sequence). CDR3 amino acids: CASSPTSGGSYSYEQYF. The CDR3 nucleotides are TGTGCCAGCAGTCCCACCTCTGGCGGCTCCTACTCCTACGAGCAGTACTTC.

The CDR3: CAWTLAGGRNNEQFF. CDR3 coding DNA: TGTGCCTGGACACTAGCGGGAGGGAGAAACAATGAGCAGTTCTTC. V gene TRBV30 combines with J gene TRBJ2-1; 13 bases line up with TRBD2. There are 15 residues in the CDR3. J lost 5 bases, V lost 4 bases, and 5 bases had no gene match. The germline gives CDR1 GTSNPN, CDR2 SVGIG (reference sequence).

The V gene is TRBV9, the J gene TRBJ1-6; D is unresolved. Germline values: CDR1 SGDLS, CDR2 YYNGEE. The CDR3 covers 17 residues. V was shortened by 0 bases and J by 6 bases, with 16 bases between the two germline ends. The CDR3 region has the DNA TGTGCCAGCAGCGTAGGGGAACGGTGGACCCTTAATTCACCCCTCCACTTT. Protein: CASSVGERWTLNSPLHF.

V gene TRBV7-3 combines with J gene TRBJ2-1, with D perhaps TRBD2 (6 bases). The CDR3 runs 16 residues. Trimming removed 2 bases from V and 7 bases from J, with 18 bases in between. Germline CDR1 and CDR2: SGHTA and FQGTGA. In DNA, the CDR3 is TGTGCCAGCAGCTTAGGTGGCGGGGCAACTGGGAATGAGCAGTTCTTC. Translated: CASSLGGGATGNEQFF.